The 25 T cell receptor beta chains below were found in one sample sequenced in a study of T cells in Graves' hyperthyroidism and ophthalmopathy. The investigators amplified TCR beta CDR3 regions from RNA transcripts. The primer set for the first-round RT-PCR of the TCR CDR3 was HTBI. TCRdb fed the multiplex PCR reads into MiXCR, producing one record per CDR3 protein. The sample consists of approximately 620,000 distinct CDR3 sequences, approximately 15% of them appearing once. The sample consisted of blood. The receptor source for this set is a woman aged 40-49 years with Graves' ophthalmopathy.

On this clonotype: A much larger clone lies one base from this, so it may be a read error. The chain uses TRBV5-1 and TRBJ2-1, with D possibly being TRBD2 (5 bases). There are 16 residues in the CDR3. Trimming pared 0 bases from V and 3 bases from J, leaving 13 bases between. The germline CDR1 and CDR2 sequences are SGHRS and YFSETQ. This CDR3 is CASSLVSGGDYNEQFF. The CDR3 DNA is TGCGCCAGCAGCTTGGTGAGCGGAGGCGACTACAATGAGCAGTTCTTC.

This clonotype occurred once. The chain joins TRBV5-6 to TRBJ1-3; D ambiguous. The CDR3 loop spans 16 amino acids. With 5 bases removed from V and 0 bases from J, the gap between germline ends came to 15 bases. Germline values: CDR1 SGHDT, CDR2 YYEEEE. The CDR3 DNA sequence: TGTGCCAGCAGTTTTCCCGACAACCTCTCTGGAAACACCATATATTTT. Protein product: CASSFPDNLSGNTIYF.

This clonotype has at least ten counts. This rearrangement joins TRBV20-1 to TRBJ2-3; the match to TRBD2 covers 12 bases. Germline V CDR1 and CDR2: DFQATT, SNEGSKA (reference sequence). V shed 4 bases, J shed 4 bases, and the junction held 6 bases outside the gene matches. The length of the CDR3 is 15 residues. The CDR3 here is CSATEASGGADTQYF. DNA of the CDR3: TGCAGTGCTACCGAAGCTAGCGGGGGGGCAGATACGCAGTATTTT.

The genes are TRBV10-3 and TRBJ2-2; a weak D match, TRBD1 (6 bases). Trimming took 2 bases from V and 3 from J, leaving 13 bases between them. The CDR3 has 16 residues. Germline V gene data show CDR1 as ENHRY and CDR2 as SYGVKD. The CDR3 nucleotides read TGTGCCATCAGTGAGCGAACAGGGTTGGACACCGGGGAGCTGTTTTTT. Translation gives CAISERTGLDTGELFF.

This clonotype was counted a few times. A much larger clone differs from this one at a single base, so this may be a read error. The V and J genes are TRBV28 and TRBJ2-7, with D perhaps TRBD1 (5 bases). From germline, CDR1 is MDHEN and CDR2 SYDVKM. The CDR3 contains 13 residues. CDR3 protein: CASGFRQGIEQYF. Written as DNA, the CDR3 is TGTGCCAGCGGTTTTCGTCAGGGAATCGAGCAGTACTTC.

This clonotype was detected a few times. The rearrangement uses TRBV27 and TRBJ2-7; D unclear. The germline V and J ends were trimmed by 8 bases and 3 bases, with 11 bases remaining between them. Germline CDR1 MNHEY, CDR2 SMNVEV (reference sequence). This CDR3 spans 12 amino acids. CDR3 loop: CASGNQLYEQYF. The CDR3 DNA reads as TGTGCCAGCGGAAATCAACTCTACGAGCAGTACTTC.

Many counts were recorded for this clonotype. CDR3 sequence reads: CASSEGQGAFNEQFF. Written as DNA, the CDR3 is TGCGCCAGCAGTGAGGGACAGGGGGCCTTCAATGAGCAGTTCTTC. The V gene is TRBV5-1, the J gene TRBJ2-1; 12 bases line up with TRBD1. The germline gives CDR1 SGHRS, CDR2 YFSETQ. This CDR3 has 15 residues. The V segment lost 5 bases and the J segment 6 bases; nucleotides outside the gene matches: 6.

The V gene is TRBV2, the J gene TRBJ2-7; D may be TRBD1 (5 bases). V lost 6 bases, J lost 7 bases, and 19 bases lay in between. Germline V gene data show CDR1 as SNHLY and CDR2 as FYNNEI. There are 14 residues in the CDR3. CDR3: CASRVFDVGQEQYF. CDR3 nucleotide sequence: TGTGCCAGCAGGGTCTTCGATGTGGGGCAGGAGCAGTACTTC.

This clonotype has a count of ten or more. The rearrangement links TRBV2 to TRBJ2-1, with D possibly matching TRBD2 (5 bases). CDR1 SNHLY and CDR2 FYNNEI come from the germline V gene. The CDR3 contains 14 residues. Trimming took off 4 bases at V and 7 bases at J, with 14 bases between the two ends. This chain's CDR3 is CASSGSGMRNEQFF. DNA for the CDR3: TGTGCCAGCAGTGGTTCCGGGATGCGGAATGAGCAGTTCTTC. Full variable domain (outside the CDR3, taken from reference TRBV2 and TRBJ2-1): EPEVTQTPSHQVTQMGQEVILRCVPISNHLYFYWYRQILGQKVEFLVSFYNNEISEKSEIFDDQFSVERPDGSNFTLKIRSTKLEDSAMYFCASSGSGMRNEQFFGPGTRLTVL.

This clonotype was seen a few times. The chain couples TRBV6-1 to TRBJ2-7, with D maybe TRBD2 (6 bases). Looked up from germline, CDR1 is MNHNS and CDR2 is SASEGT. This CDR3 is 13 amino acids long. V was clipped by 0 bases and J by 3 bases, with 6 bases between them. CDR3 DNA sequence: TGTGCCAGCAGTGAAGCGGACTACTACGAGCAGTACTTC. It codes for CASSEADYYEQYF.

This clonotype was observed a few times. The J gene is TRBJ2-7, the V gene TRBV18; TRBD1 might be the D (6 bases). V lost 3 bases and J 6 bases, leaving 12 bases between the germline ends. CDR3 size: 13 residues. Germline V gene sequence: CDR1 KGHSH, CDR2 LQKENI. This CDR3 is CASSPQGGSEQYF. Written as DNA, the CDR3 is TGTGCCAGCTCACCTCAAGGGGGTTCCGAGCAGTACTTC.

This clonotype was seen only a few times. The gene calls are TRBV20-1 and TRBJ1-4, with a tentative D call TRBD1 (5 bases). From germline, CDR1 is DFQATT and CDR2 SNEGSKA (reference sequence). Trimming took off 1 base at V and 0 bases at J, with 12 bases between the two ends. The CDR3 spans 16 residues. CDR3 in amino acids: CSARASWGSTNEKLFF. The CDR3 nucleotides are TGCAGTGCTAGAGCGAGTTGGGGGTCAACTAATGAAAAACTGTTTTTT.

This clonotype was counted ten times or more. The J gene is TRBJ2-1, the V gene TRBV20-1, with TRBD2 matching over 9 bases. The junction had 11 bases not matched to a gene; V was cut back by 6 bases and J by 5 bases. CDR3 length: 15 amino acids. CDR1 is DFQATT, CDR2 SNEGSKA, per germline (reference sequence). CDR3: CSATRAGGFHNEQFF. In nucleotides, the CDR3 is TGCAGTGCGACTAGAGCGGGAGGATTCCACAATGAGCAGTTCTTC.

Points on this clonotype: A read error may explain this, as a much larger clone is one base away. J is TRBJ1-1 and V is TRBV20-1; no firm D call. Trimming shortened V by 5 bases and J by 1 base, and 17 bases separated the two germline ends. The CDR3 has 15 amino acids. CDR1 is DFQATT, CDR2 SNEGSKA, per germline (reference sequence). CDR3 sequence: CSAGGTEGRNTEAFF. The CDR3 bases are TGCAGTGCTGGAGGTACCGAGGGCAGGAACACTGAAGCTTTCTTT.

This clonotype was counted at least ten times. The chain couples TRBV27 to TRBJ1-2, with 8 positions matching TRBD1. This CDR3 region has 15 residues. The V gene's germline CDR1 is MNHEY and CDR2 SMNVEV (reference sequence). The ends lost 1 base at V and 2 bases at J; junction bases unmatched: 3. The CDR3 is CASSLFGQGNYGYTF. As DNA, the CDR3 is TGTGCCAGCAGTTTATTCGGACAGGGAAACTATGGCTACACCTTC.

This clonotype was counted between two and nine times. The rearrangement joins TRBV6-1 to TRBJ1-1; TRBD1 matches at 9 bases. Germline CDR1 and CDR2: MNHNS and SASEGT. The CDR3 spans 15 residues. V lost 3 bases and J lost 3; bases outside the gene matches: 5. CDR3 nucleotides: TGTGCCAGCAGTGAGCTGACAGGGGGTGACACTGAAGCTTTCTTT. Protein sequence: CASSELTGGDTEAFF.

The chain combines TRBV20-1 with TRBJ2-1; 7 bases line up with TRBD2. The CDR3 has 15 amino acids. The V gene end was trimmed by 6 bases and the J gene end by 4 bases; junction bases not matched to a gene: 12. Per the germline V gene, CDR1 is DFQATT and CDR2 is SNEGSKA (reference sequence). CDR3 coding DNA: TGCAGTGCCCATGAGCGTACTAGCGTTTACAATGAGCAGTTCTTC. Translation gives CSAHERTSVYNEQFF.

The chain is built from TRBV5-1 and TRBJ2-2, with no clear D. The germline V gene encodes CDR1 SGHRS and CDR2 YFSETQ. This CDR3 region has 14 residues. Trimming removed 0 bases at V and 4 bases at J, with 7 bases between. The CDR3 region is CASSLGSFTGELFF. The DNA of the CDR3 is TGCGCCAGCAGCTTGGGCAGCTTCACCGGGGAGCTGTTTTTT.

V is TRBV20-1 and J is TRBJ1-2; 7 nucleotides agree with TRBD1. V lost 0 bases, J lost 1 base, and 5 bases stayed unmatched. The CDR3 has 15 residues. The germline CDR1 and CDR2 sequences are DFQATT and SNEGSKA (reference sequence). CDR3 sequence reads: CSARDRPGGNYGYTF. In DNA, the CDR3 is TGCAGTGCTAGAGATCGGCCAGGGGGTAACTATGGCTACACCTTC.

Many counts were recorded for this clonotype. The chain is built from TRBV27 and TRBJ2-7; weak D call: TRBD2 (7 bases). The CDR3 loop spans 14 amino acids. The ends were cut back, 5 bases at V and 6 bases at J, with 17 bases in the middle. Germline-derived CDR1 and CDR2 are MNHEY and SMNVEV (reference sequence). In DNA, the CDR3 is TGTGCCAGCAGTCCACTCCGGGGGGCCTCCGAGCAGTACTTC. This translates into CASSPLRGASEQYF.

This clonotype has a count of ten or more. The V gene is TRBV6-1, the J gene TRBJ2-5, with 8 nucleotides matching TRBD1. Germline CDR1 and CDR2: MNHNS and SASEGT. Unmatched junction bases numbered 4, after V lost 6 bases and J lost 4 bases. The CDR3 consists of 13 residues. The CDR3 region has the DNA TGTGCCAGCAGCGGGACAGGATTAGAGACCCAGTACTTC. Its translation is CASSGTGLETQYF.

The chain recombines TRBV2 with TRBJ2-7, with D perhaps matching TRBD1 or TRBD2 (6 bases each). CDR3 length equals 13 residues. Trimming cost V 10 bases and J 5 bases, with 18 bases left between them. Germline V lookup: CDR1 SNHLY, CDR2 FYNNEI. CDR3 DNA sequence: TGTGCCATCAGCCGAGGGGGGTCCGACGAGCAGTACTTC. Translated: CAISRGGSDEQYF.

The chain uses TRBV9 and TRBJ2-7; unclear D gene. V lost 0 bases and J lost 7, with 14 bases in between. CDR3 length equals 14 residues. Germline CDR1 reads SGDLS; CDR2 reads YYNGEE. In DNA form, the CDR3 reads TGTGCCAGCAGCGTAGCCCCTCTTGGTCCAGAGCAGTACTTC. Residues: CASSVAPLGPEQYF.

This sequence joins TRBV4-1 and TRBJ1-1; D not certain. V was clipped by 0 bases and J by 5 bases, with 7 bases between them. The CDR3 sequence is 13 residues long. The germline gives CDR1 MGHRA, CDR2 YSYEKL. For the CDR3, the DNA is TGCGCCAGCAGCCAAGAATCGCGAACTGAAGCTTTCTTT. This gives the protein CASSQESRTEAFF.

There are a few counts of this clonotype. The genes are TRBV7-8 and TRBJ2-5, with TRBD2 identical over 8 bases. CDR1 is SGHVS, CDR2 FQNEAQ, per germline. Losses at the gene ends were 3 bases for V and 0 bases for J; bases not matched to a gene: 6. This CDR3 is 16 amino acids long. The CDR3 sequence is CASSFTAGAHQETQYF. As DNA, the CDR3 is TGTGCCAGCAGCTTCACAGCGGGGGCCCACCAAGAGACCCAGTACTTC.